The 20 T cell receptor beta chains reported below all come from one sample, sequenced in a study of shared clonotypes between healthy human individuals. Using immunoSEQ multiplex PCR, the repertoire was profiled, and TCRdb retains in-frame clones only, with some absent. The sample has 550,000 to 750,000 clones; just under 97% are singletons. Positively selected for CCR7, the CD45RO-negative cells used as naive CD8 cells excluded terminally differentiated effector memory CD45RA+ cells. The sample comprised naive CD8+ T cells sorted from blood. These receptors originate from a woman under 40 in good health.

The table lists this clone with a count of one. The chain carries TRBV28 and TRBJ1-5, with TRBD1 matching over 7 bases. The CDR3 is made up of 13 amino acids. The germline V gene has CDR1 MDHEN and CDR2 SYDVKM. Losses at the gene ends were 6 bases for V and 6 bases for J; bases not matched to a gene: 5. Here the CDR3 reads CASSATGRQPQHF. CDR3 bases: TGTGCCAGCAGCGCGACAGGGCGTCAGCCCCAGCATTTT. Drawing the rest from reference TRBV28 and TRBJ1-5, the complete variable domain is DVKVTQSSRYLVKRTGEKVFLECVQDMDHENMFWYRQDPGLGLRLIYFSYDVKMKEKGDIPEGYSVSREKKERFSLILESASTNQTSMYLCASSATGRQPQHFGDGTRLSIL.

CDR3 coding DNA: TGTGCCTGGAGTGGTTTGATGGGCCCGGACGGGACCCAGTACTTC. Translated: CAWSGLMGPDGTQYF. V gene TRBV30 combines with J gene TRBJ2-5; D is uncertain. The CDR3 has 15 residues. Germline CDR1 and CDR2: GTSNPN and SVGIG (reference sequence). With 1 base removed from V and 7 bases from J, the gap between germline ends came to 19 bases.

This chain connects TRBV11-2 to TRBJ2-7; TRBD2 agrees at 8 bases. CDR1 and CDR2 (germline): SGHAT, FQNNGV. V shed 5 bases, J shed 5 bases, and the junction held 14 bases outside the gene matches. The CDR3 is 16 residues long. In DNA, the CDR3 is TGTGCCAGCAGCCTACGGGGGGGGGCCAGGAGCAACGAGCAGTACTTC. Protein sequence: CASSLRGGARSNEQYF.

CDR3 sequence reads: CASGGGLAIAEQYF. The CDR3, as DNA: TGTGCCAGCGGGGGTGGACTAGCAATCGCTGAGCAGTACTTC. This sequence joins TRBV2 and TRBJ2-7, with 8 bases that match TRBD2. Per the germline V gene, CDR1 is SNHLY and CDR2 is FYNNEI. This CDR3 is 14 amino acids long. Trimming cost V 8 bases and J 7 bases; bases outside gene matches: 13.

The chain is built from TRBV5-4 and TRBJ2-7; D gene unclear. Germline loops: CDR1 SGHNT, CDR2 YYREEE (reference sequence). Trimming took 7 bases from V and 5 from J, leaving 10 bases between them. The CDR3 contains 11 residues. CDR3 sequence (DNA): TGTGCCAGCGCCGCTAATAACGAGCAGTACTTC. The encoded protein is CASAANNEQYF.

This chain connects TRBV27 to TRBJ2-5; no clear D gene. The V end lost 0 bases, the J end lost 1 base, and 12 bases lay between the germline ends. CDR3 size: 16 residues. Germline V gene data show CDR1 as MNHEY and CDR2 as SMNVEV (reference sequence). The CDR3 loop reads CASSLSSLHVQETQYF. The CDR3 DNA follows: TGTGCCAGCAGTTTATCAAGTTTACACGTCCAAGAGACCCAGTACTTC.

For the CDR3, the DNA is TGTGCCAGCAGCCCTAGCGGGAGCACAGATACGCAGTATTTT. As protein: CASSPSGSTDTQYF. The chain combines TRBV16 with TRBJ2-3, with TRBD2 matching 8 bases. The V gene end was trimmed by 4 bases and the J gene end by 0 bases; junction bases not matched to a gene: 0. The CDR3 loop spans 14 amino acids. CDR1 is KGHSY, CDR2 FQNENV, per germline. The full variable domain, rest sourced from reference TRBV16 and TRBJ2-3, is GEEVAQTPKHLVRGEGQKAKLYCAPIKGHSYVFWYQQVLKNEFKFLISFQNENVFDETGMPKERFSAKCLPNSPCSLEIQATKLEDSAVYFCASSPSGSTDTQYFGPGTRLTVL.

The rearrangement links TRBV19 to TRBJ2-2, with D perhaps matching TRBD1 or TRBD2 (5 bases each). The V end lost 5 bases, the J end lost 4 bases, and 11 bases lay between the germline ends. Germline V gives CDR1 LNHDA, CDR2 SQIVND (reference sequence). The CDR3 has 14 amino acids. In DNA, the CDR3 is TGTGCCAGTAGTGTCACAGGAGGCACCGGGGAGCTGTTTTTT. Translation gives CASSVTGGTGELFF.

V gene TRBV12-1 combines with J gene TRBJ1-5; the D call of TRBD1 is as the table states it, not checked on the DNA. TRBV12-1 is a pseudogene locus. This CDR3 has 15 residues. The CDR3 nucleotides are TGTGCCAGCAGCTTTGCCGCGGGACAGAATCAGCCCCAGCATTTT. It yields the protein CASSFAAGQNQPQHF.

V gene TRBV7-3 combines with J gene TRBJ2-2, with a weak D call TRBD2 (5 bases). Germline V lookup: CDR1 SGHTA, CDR2 FQGTGA. V gave up 0 bases and J gave up 6 bases, with 5 bases separating them. CDR3 length: 13 amino acids. DNA for the CDR3: TGTGCCAGCAGCTTAACCGGGGCCGGGGAGCTGTTTTTT. It yields the protein CASSLTGAGELFF.

The chain links TRBV27 to TRBJ2-7; perhaps TRBD1 as D (6 bases). The length of the CDR3 is 14 residues. The germline V gene encodes CDR1 MNHEY and CDR2 SMNVEV (reference sequence). Trimming removed 4 bases at V and 7 bases at J, with 17 bases between. CDR3 DNA sequence: TGTGCCAGCAGTTATTGGGGGCACTCACGGGAGCAGTACTTC. Translation gives CASSYWGHSREQYF.

J is TRBJ2-1 and V is TRBV11-2; D gene ambiguous. In germline, CDR1 is SGHAT, CDR2 FQNNGV. V was shortened by 5 bases and J by 5 bases, with 4 bases between the two germline ends. The CDR3 contains 11 residues. The CDR3 loop is CASSADNEQFF. DNA for the CDR3: TGTGCCAGCAGCGCTGACAATGAGCAGTTCTTC.

The chain is built from TRBV2 and TRBJ1-5; D gene uncertain. From germline, CDR1 is SNHLY and CDR2 FYNNEI. Trimming pared 4 bases from V and 2 bases from J, leaving 9 bases between. The CDR3 sequence is 14 residues long. In DNA form, the CDR3 reads TGTGCCAGCAGTGGGACCGTGGGCAATCAGCCCCAGCATTTT. It codes for CASSGTVGNQPQHF.

CDR3 nucleotide sequence: TGTGCCAGTAGTATGGGCAGAGGGACGTCCTACGAGCAGTACTTC. Its translation: CASSMGRGTSYEQYF. J is TRBJ2-7 and V is TRBV19; D may match TRBD1 or TRBD2 (5 bases each). V was shortened by 3 bases and J by 1 base, with 13 bases between the two germline ends. Germline CDR1 is LNHDA and CDR2 is SQIVND (reference sequence). The CDR3 runs to 15 residues.

The V call is TRBV28, the J call TRBJ2-3; D is unclear. The germline V gene has CDR1 MDHEN and CDR2 SYDVKM. Trimming shortened V by 1 base and J by 3 bases, and 5 bases separated the two germline ends. This CDR3 comprises 13 residues. CDR3 protein: CASSLLETDTQYF. CDR3 DNA: TGTGCCAGCAGTTTATTAGAGACAGATACGCAGTATTTT.

The genes are TRBV6-6 and TRBJ1-1, with no clear D. CDR3 length equals 11 residues. V lost 10 bases to trimming and J lost 7 bases, with 13 bases between them. Looked up from germline, CDR1 is MNHNY and CDR2 is SVGAGI (reference sequence). The CDR3 nucleotides are TGTGCCACTGTGGACGGCGTTGAAGCTTTCTTT. It is translated as CATVDGVEAFF.

The rearrangement joins TRBV11-2 to TRBJ2-1, with 10 bases matching TRBD2. Germline CDR1 is SGHAT and CDR2 is FQNNGV. The CDR3 totals 15 residues. With V trimmed by 5 bases and J by 4 bases, 5 bases remained unmatched. CDR3 region: CASSGGLADYNEQFF. The CDR3 DNA reads TGTGCCAGCAGCGGTGGACTAGCGGATTACAATGAGCAGTTCTTC.

The chain combines TRBV2 with TRBJ1-5; D gene uncertain. V gave up 8 bases and J gave up 0 bases, with 14 bases separating them. The CDR3 sequence is 15 residues long. Germline-derived CDR1 and CDR2 are SNHLY and FYNNEI. The CDR3 DNA reads TGTGCCAGCCGCCTCGGCAGCTATAGCAATCAGCCCCAGCATTTT. This translates into CASRLGSYSNQPQHF.

CDR3 sequence reads: CASSPLRTSYNEQFF. DNA for the CDR3: TGTGCCAGCAGCCCACTAAGAACCTCCTACAATGAGCAGTTCTTC. The V gene is TRBV28, the J gene TRBJ2-1; D not certain. V shed 6 bases and J shed 0 bases, with 12 bases lying between them. CDR1 is MDHEN, CDR2 SYDVKM, per germline. This CDR3 contains 15 residues.

This chain connects TRBV15 to TRBJ2-7; TRBD2 is a possible D gene (6 bases). CDR1 and CDR2 (germline): LNHNV, YYDKDF (reference sequence). There are 14 residues in the CDR3. Trimming pared 5 bases from V and 3 bases from J, leaving 14 bases between. CDR3 DNA: TGTGCCACCAGCGGTGATCGGGACTTCTACGAGCAGTACTTC. It codes for CATSGDRDFYEQYF.